This section outlines one T cell receptor beta chain sequence together with its context. The target antigen is unknown. This record comes from a study of blood T cells in healthy people across ages. Broader study findings: With naive T cell percentage, TCR beta diversity showed a strong correlation.

It was with a sample-barcoded 5' primer and a J-beta primer mix that a second PCR of about 6 to 12 cycles was run. Each single sample gave us at least 3 million CDR3-containing paired-end reads. TCRdb processed the 5' RACE reads anew with MiXCR; each CDR3 protein has one entry. The sample includes around 780,000 distinct CDR3 sequences, approximately 53% of them seen just once. The junction had 5 bases not matched to a gene; V was cut back by 7 bases and J by 3 bases. This CDR3 spans 13 amino acids. Germline V lookup: CDR1 SNHLY, CDR2 FYNNEI. V and J are TRBV2 and TRBJ2-7, with 8 bases fitting TRBD1. The sample comprised blood. This TCR derives from a man aged 40-49 years in good health. Here the CDR3 DNA reads TGTGCCAGCAATCGGGACAGGAACTACGAGCAGTACTTC. It translates to CASNRDRNYEQYF.